This T cell receptor beta chain was obtained from a study of neoadjuvant nivolumab and ipilimumab in lung cancer. Study results and limitations: Higher pretherapy blood TCR richness went with higher resected-tumor richness.

Some clones are missing from TCRdb's copy, which holds only in-frame ones; the method was immunoSEQ multiplex PCR. In the table there are tens of thousands of clones, 80% of which are singletons. Germline CDR1 SGHRS, CDR2 YFSETQ. The CDR3 runs 13 residues. With 4 bases removed from V and 7 bases from J, the gap between germline ends came to 14 bases. Concerning this clone: Antigen unknown.

The sequence was obtained from an adult with non-small cell lung cancer. The V call is TRBV5-1, the J call TRBJ1-2, with a tentative D call TRBD1 (6 bases). The material was peripheral blood, obtained before neoadjuvant nivolumab, alone or with ipilimumab. The CDR3 bases are TGCGCCAGCAGCCAATCAGGGGAACGTGGCTACACCTTC. Protein product: CASSQSGERGYTF. Supplemented by reference TRBV5-1 and TRBJ1-2, the full variable domain reads KAGVTQTPRYLIKTRGQQVTLSCSPISGHRSVSWYQQTPGQGLQFLFEYFSETQRNKGNFPGRFSGRQFSNSRSEMNVSTLELGDSALYLCASSQSGERGYTFGSGTRLTVV.